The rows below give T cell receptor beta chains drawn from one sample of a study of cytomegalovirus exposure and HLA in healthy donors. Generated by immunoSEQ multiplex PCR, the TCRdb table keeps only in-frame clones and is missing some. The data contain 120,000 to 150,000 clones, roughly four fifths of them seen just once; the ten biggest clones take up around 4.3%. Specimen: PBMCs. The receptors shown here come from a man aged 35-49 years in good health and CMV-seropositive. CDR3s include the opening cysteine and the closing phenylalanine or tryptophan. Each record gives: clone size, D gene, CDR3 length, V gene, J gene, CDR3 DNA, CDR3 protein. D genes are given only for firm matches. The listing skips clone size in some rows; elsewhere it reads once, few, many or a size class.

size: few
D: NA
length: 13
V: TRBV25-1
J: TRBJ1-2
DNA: TGTGCCAGCAGTCGGGGAGGAAGCTCTGGCTACACCTTC
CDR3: CASSRGGSSGYTF

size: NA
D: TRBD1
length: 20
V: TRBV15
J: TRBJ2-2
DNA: TGTGCCACCAGCAGCGGCCGGGACAGGGGGCTCGGGTCAGGGACCGGGGAGCTGTTTTTT
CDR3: CATSSGRDRGLGSGTGELFF

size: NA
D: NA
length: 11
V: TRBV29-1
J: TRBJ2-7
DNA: TGCAGCGTCTTCGGGACCTACGAGCAGTACTTC
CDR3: CSVFGTYEQYF

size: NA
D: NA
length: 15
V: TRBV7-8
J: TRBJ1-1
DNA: TGTGCCAGCAGCTCCAATCGAGGTCTGAACACTGAAGCTTTCTTT
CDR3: CASSSNRGLNTEAFF

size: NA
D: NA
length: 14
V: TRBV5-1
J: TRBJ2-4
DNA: TGCGCCAGCAGGGAGGACAGCGTTGTAAACATTCAGTACTTC
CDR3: CASREDSVVNIQYF

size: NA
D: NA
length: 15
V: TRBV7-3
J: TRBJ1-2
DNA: TGTGCCAGCAGCTTAAAGCTTGGAGCTAACTATGGCTACACCTTC
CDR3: CASSLKLGANYGYTF

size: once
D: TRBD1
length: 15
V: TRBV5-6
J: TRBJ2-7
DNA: TGTGCCAGCAGCTTGGGAGGGGGCCTTTTGGGTGAGCAGTACTTC
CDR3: CASSLGGGLLGEQYF

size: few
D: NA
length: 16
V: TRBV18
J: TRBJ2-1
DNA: TGTGCCAGCTCACCATCCCAAACTAGCTCCTACAATGAGCAGTTCTTC
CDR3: CASSPSQTSSYNEQFF

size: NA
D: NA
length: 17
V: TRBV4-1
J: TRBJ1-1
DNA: TGCGCCAGCGGGACACTTGCCACTAAAGCGGTGAACACTGAAGCTTTCTTT
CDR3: CASGTLATKAVNTEAFF

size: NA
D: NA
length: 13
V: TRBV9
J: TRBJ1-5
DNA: TGTGCCAGCAGCGTAGGCAGCGTAGGGCCCCAGCATTTT
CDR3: CASSVGSVGPQHF

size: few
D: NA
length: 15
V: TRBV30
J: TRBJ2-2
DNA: TGTGCCTGGAGTGACAACAGGGCTATGCCCGGGGAGCTGTTTTTT
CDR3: CAWSDNRAMPGELFF

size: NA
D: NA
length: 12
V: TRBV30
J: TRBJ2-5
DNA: TGTGCCTGGGCCCCGGGGCAAGAGACCCAGTACTTC
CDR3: CAWAPGQETQYF

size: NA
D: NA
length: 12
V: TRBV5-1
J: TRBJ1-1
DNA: TGCGCCAGCAGCTTCCAAGGGGTTGAAGCTTTCTTT
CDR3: CASSFQGVEAFF

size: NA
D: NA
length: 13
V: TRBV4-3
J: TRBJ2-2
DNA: TGCGCCAGCAGCCCGGGATTCTCAGTGGAGCTGTTTTTT
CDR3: CASSPGFSVELFF

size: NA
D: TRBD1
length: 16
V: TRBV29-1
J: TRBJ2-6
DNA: TGCAGCGTCGGCCCGGGACAGGTGGCTGGGGCCAACGTCCTGACTTTC
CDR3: CSVGPGQVAGANVLTF

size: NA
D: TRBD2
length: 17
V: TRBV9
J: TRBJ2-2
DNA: TGTGCCAGCAGCCCCCTCTCAGGCGGGAGGGGAACCGGGGAGCTGTTTTTT
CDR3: CASSPLSGGRGTGELFF

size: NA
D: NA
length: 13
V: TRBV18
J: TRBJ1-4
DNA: TGTGCCAGCTCACCCGCTGAGTCTGAAAAACTGTTTTTT
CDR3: CASSPAESEKLFF

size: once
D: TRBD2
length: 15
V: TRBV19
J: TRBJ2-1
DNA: TGTGCCAGTAGTACTAGCGGGGGGTCTTACAATGAGCAGTTCTTC
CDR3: CASSTSGGSYNEQFF

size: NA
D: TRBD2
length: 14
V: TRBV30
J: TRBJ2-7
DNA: TGTGCCTGGAGTGGAGGCGGGGGGGCCTACGAGCAGTACTTC
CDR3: CAWSGGGGAYEQYF

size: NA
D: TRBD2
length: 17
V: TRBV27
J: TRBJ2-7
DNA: TGTGCCAGCAGTCCCGGCGGGGGGGTGGTGATCCCCTACGAGCAGTACTTC
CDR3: CASSPGGGVVIPYEQYF

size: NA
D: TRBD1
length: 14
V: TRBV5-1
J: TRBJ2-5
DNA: TGCGCCAGCAGCTCCGGGACAGGGGGTGAGACCCAGTACTTC
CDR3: CASSSGTGGETQYF

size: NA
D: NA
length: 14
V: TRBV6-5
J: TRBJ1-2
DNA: TGTGCCAGCAGTTACTCGGGTCAGGCATATGGCTACACCTTC
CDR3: CASSYSGQAYGYTF

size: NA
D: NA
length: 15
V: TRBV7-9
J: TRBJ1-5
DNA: TGTGCCAGCAGCTCCGGGACTTTGAGCAATCAGCCCCAGCATTTT
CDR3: CASSSGTLSNQPQHF

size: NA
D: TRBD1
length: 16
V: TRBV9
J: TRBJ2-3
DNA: TGTGCCAGCAGCGTAGGACAGGGATATAGCACAGATACGCAGTATTTT
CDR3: CASSVGQGYSTDTQYF

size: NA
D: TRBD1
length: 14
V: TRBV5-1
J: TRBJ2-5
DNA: TGCGCCAGCAGCACCGGACAGGGCCAAGAGACCCAGTACTTC
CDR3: CASSTGQGQETQYF

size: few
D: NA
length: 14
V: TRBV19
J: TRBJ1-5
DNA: TGTGCCAGTAGTATCCCCAGGGAGGGACAGCCCCAGCATTTT
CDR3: CASSIPREGQPQHF

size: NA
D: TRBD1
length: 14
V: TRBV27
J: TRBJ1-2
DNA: TGTGCCAGCAGGCACCGACAGGGGTCGGATGGCTACACCTTC
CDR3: CASRHRQGSDGYTF

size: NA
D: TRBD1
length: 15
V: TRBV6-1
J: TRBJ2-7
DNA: TGTGCCAGCAGTGAATGGAAGGGGGCGCTCTACGAGCAGTACTTC
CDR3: CASSEWKGALYEQYF

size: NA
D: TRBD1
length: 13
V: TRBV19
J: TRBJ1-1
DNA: TGTGCCAGCCTGGGACAGGCCAACACTGAAGCTTTCTTT
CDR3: CASLGQANTEAFF

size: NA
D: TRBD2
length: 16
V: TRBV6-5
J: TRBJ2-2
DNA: TGTGCCAGCAGTTACACCGGCGGGAGTGGTACCGGGGAGCTGTTTTTT
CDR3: CASSYTGGSGTGELFF

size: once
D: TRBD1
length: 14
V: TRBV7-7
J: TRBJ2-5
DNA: TGTGCTAGCAGCCCCCACAGGGGCCAAGAGACCCAGTACTTC
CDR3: CASSPHRGQETQYF

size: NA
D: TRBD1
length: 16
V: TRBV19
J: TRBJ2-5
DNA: TGTGCCAGTAGTATGGCCCCGGGACAGGGTGAAGAGACCCAGTACTTC
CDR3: CASSMAPGQGEETQYF